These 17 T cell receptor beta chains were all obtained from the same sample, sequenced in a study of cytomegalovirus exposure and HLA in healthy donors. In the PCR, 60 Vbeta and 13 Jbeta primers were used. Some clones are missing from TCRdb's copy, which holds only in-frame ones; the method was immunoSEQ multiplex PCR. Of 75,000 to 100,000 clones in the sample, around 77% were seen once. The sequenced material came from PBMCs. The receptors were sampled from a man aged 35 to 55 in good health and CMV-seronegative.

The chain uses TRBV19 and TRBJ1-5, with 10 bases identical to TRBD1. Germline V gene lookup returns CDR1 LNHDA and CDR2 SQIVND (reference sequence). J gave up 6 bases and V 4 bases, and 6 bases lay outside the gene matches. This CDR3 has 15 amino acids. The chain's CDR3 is CASSTRQGAFQPQHF. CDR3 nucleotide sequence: TGTGCCAGTAGTACCCGACAGGGGGCGTTTCAGCCCCAGCATTTT.

The CDR3 sequence is CASRSTSGSNNEQFF. CDR3 nucleotides: TGTGCCAGCAGATCAACTAGCGGGAGTAACAATGAGCAGTTCTTC. The gene calls are TRBV11-2 and TRBJ2-1; 11 bases are shared with TRBD2. Germline CDR1 SGHAT, CDR2 FQNNGV. V gave up 6 bases and J gave up 5 bases; unmatched junction bases: 6. CDR3 length: 15 residues.

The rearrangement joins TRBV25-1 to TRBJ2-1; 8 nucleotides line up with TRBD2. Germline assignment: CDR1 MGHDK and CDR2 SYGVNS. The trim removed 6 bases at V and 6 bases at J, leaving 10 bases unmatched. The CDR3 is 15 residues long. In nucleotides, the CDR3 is TGTGCCAGCAGCCCAGCGGGACTAGGGGGCAATGAGCAGTTCTTC. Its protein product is CASSPAGLGGNEQFF.

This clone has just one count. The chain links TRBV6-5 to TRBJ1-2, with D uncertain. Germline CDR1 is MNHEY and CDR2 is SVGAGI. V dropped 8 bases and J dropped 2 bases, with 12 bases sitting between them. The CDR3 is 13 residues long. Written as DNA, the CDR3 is TGTGCCAGCGGGAGGGCGGGAAACTATGGCTACACCTTC. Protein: CASGRAGNYGYTF.

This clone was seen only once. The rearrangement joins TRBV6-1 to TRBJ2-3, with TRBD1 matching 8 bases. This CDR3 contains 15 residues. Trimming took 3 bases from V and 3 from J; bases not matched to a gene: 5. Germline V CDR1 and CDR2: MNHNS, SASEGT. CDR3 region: CASSDGQGATDTQYF. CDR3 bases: TGTGCCAGCAGTGACGGTCAGGGGGCGACAGATACGCAGTATTTT.

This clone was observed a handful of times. This chain's CDR3 is CAISGDRGSEAFF. The CDR3, as DNA: TGTGCCATCAGTGGGGACAGGGGGTCTGAAGCTTTCTTT. The rearrangement joins TRBV10-3 to TRBJ1-1, with 11 bases that match TRBD1. The CDR3 consists of 13 residues. CDR1 is ENHRY, CDR2 SYGVKD, per germline. V trimming: 4 bases; J trimming: 6 bases; junction bases outside the gene matches: 1.

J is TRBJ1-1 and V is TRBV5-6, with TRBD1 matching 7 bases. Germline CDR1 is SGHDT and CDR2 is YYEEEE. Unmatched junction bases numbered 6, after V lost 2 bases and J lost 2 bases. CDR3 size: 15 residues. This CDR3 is CASSLDRVRNTEAFF. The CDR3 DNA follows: TGTGCCAGCAGCTTAGACAGGGTGAGAAACACTGAAGCTTTCTTT.

The CDR3, as DNA: TGTGCCAGCAGTGCAGCGGGAGGGGAAGATGAGCAGTTCTTC. Residues: CASSAAGGEDEQFF. V and J are TRBV6-4 and TRBJ2-1, with TRBD2 matching over 10 bases. The CDR3 totals 14 residues. V dropped 4 bases and J dropped 8; count of bases not matched to a gene: 5. Germline loops: CDR1 MRHNA, CDR2 SNTAGT.

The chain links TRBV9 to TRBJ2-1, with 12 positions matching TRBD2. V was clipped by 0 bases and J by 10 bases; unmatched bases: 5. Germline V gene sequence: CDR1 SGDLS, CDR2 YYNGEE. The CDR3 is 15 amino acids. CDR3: CASSVASGGAEEQFF. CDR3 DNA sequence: TGTGCCAGCAGCGTAGCTAGCGGGGGGGCGGAAGAGCAGTTCTTC.

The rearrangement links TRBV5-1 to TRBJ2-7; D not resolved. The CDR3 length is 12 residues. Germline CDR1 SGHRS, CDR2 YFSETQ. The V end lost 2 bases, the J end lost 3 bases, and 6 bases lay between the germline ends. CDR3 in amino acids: CASSFGSYEQYF. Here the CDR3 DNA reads TGCGCCAGCAGCTTTGGCAGCTACGAGCAGTACTTC.

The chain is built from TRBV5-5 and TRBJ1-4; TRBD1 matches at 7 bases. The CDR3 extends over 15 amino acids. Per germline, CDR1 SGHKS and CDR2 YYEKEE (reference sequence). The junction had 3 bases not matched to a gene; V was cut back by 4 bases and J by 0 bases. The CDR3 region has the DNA TGTGCCAGCAGCCGGGACAGAACAACTAATGAAAAACTGTTTTTT. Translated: CASSRDRTTNEKLFF.

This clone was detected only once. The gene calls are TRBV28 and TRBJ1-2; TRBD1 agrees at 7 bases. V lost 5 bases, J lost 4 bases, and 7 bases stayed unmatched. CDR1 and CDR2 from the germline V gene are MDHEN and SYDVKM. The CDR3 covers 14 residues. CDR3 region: CASSRRTGGYGYTF. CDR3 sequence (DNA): TGTGCCAGCAGTCGGAGGACAGGAGGCTATGGCTACACCTTC.

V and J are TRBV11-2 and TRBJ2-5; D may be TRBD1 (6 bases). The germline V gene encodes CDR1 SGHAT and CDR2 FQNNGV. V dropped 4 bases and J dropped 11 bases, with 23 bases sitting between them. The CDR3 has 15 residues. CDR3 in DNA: TGTGCCAGCAGCTCCGTTAGGCAGGGGAATTGGGAGCAGTACTTC. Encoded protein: CASSSVRQGNWEQYF.

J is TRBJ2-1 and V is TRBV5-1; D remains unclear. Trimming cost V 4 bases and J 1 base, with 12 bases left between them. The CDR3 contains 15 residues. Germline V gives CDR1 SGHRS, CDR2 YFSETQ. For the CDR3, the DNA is TGCGCCAGCAGCCTGGGTAGAGCGTCCTACAATGAGCAGTTCTTC. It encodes CASSLGRASYNEQFF.

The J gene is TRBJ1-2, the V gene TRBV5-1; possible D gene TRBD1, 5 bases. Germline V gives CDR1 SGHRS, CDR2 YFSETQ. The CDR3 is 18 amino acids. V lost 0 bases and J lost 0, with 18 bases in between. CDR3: CASSLAFTGASANYGYTF. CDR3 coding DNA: TGCGCCAGCAGCTTGGCCTTTACAGGCGCTTCAGCTAACTATGGCTACACCTTC. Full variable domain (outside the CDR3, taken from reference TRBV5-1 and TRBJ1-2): KAGVTQTPRYLIKTRGQQVTLSCSPISGHRSVSWYQQTPGQGLQFLFEYFSETQRNKGNFPGRFSGRQFSNSRSEMNVSTLELGDSALYLCASSLAFTGASANYGYTFGSGTRLTVV.

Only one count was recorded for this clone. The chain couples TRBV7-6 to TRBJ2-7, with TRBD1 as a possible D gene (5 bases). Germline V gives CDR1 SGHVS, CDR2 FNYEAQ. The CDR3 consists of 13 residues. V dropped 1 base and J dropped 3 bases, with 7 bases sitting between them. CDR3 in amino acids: CASSLEDSYEQYF. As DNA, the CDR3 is TGTGCCAGCAGCTTAGAAGACAGCTACGAGCAGTACTTC.

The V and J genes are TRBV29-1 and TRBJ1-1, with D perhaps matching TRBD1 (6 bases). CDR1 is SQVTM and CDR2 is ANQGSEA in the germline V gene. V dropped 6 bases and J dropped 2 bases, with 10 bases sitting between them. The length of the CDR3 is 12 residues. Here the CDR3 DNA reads TGCAGCGTGTACAGGGCCAACACTGAAGCTTTCTTT. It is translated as CSVYRANTEAFF.